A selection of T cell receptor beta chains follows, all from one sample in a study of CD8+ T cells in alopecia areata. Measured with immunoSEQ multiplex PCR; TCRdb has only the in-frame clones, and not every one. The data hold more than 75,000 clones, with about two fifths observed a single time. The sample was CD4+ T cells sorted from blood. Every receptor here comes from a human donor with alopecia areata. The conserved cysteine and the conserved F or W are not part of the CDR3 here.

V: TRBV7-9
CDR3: ASSLEHRVGEQY

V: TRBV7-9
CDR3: ASSLIRGAGTDTQY

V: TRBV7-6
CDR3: ASSSGQGFYEQY

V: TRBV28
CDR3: ASMGGEGTDTQY

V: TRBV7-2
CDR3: ASSLVGVANEKLF

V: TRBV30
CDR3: AWSGQGFQPQH

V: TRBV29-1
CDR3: SVVQNYGYT

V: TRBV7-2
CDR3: ASSSNSGPYEQY

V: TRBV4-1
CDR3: ASSKRLPPQGGTQY

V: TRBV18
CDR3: ASSPRRTRIQDTQY

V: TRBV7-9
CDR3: ASNLGGLPNEQF

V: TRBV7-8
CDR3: ASAFRPGSAGELF

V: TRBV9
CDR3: ASSPLLGATVDYGYT

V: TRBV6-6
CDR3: ASSDLAGSTDTQY

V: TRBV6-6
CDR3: ASTPIQGNSGNTIY

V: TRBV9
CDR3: ASSVGPLTGETQY

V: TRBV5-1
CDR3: ASSPGLDSYEQY

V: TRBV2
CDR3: ASSASGGALSDIQY

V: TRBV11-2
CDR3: ASSWNSGLGELF

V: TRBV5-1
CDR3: ASSLVFPAEAF

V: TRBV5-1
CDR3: ASSLGDLPNQPQH

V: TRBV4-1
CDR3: ASRTGLAGSYEQY

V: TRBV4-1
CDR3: ASSTGLARNIQY

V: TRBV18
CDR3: ASSSDRYEQY

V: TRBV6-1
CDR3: ASSEPWTRLQRKNNEQF

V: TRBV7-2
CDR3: ASSIAGGNTDTQY

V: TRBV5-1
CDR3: ASSSLSRETQY

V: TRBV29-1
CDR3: SVGEGNQPQH

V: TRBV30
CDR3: AWSVVTSYGYT

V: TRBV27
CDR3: ASSFKRGDGREQF